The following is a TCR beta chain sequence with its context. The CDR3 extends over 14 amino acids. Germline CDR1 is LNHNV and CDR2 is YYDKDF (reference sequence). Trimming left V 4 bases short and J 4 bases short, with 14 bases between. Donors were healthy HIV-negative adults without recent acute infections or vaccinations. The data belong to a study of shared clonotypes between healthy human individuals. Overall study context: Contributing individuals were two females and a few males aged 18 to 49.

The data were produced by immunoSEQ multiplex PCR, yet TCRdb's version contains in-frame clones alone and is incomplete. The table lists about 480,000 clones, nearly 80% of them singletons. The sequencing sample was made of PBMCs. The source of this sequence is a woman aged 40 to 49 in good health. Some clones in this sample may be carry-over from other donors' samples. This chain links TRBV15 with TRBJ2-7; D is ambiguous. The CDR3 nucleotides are TGTGCCACCAGCATCGCTCATGGGGTTTACGAGCAGTACTTC. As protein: CATSIAHGVYEQYF.